A selection of T cell receptor beta chains follows, all from one sample in a study of T cell responses to AZD1222 COVID-19 vaccine. Some clones are missing from TCRdb's copy, which holds only in-frame ones; the method was immunoSEQ multiplex PCR. In the table there are about 120,000 clones, nearly 90% of which are singletons. The specimen comprised peripheral blood, sampled on day 0 of AZD1222 vaccination. The receptors originated from an adult in good health. Each CDR3 is given with its conserved first and last residue. Each record gives: J gene, clone size, V gene, D gene, CDR3 DNA, CDR3 protein. A D gene is named only where the DNA matches it firmly. Where a row states a size, it is once, few, many or the class of an expanded clone; other rows omit it.

j_gene: TRBJ2-3; abundance: .; v_gene: TRBV9; d_gene: .; CDR3nt: TGTGCCAGCAGCGTAACCCCGTCTCCCACAGATACGCAGTATTTT; CDR3aa: CASSVTPSPTDTQYF
j_gene: TRBJ2-3; abundance: .; v_gene: TRBV19; d_gene: .; CDR3nt: TGTGCCAGTAGTACTATCCCGATGGATACGCAGTATTTT; CDR3aa: CASSTIPMDTQYF
j_gene: TRBJ2-1; abundance: .; v_gene: TRBV27; d_gene: TRBD2; CDR3nt: TGTGCCAGCAGTTTTGAGTTCGCGGGAGCAGAGCAGTTCTTC; CDR3aa: CASSFEFAGAEQFF
j_gene: TRBJ1-4; abundance: .; v_gene: TRBV29-1; d_gene: .; CDR3nt: TGCAGCGTTCTGCAGGGAACTAATGAAAAACTGTTTTTT; CDR3aa: CSVLQGTNEKLFF
j_gene: TRBJ1-1; abundance: .; v_gene: TRBV24-1; d_gene: .; CDR3nt: TGTGCCACCAGTGATTATAGTTGGAGGGGCAGGGGTCCCCTTGATGGCACTGAAGCTTTCTTT; CDR3aa: CATSDYSWRGRGPLDGTEAFF
j_gene: TRBJ2-1; abundance: few; v_gene: TRBV15; d_gene: .; CDR3nt: TGTGCCACCAGCAGAAAATCGGGAGTAGGTATGTTCTTC; CDR3aa: CATSRKSGVGMFF
j_gene: TRBJ2-1; abundance: .; v_gene: TRBV20-1; d_gene: TRBD2; CDR3nt: TGCAGTGCTAGTAGAAGCGGGAGACGGGATGAGCAGTTCTTC; CDR3aa: CSASRSGRRDEQFF
j_gene: TRBJ1-2; abundance: .; v_gene: TRBV19; d_gene: .; CDR3nt: TGTGCCAGTACCATAGGAGGGGGAGAGCGGGGCTACACCTTC; CDR3aa: CASTIGGGERGYTF
j_gene: TRBJ2-3; abundance: few; v_gene: TRBV7-6; d_gene: TRBD2; CDR3nt: TGTGCCAGCAGCCCTTATAGCGGGGAGTCGGATACGCAGTATTTT; CDR3aa: CASSPYSGESDTQYF
j_gene: TRBJ2-1; abundance: few; v_gene: TRBV27; d_gene: TRBD2; CDR3nt: TGTGCCAGCAGTGATAGCGGGGGGTTTAATGAGCAGTTCTTC; CDR3aa: CASSDSGGFNEQFF
j_gene: TRBJ1-1; abundance: .; v_gene: TRBV19; d_gene: .; CDR3nt: TGTGCCAGTAGTTTACAGGGTCGGTTTGAAGCTTTCTTT; CDR3aa: CASSLQGRFEAFF
j_gene: TRBJ2-2; abundance: .; v_gene: TRBV9; d_gene: TRBD1; CDR3nt: TGTGCCAGCAGCCCGGAACCATCAGGGGGCTGGGGGGAGCTGTTTTTT; CDR3aa: CASSPEPSGGWGELFF
j_gene: TRBJ2-3; abundance: .; v_gene: TRBV12-3/TRBV12-4; d_gene: .; CDR3nt: TGTGCCAGCACACCCTCGGGCACAGATACGCAGTATTTT; CDR3aa: CASTPSGTDTQYF